A single sample is the source of the 20 T cell receptor beta chains below, sequenced in a study of blood T cell repertoires in COVID-19. Generated by immunoSEQ multiplex PCR, the TCRdb table keeps only in-frame clones and is missing some. This sample has 200,000 to 300,000 clones; roughly 88% occur once, and the top ten carry around 2%. Specimen: peripheral blood. Every receptor here comes from a man aged 35 to 55 who had recovered from COVID-19.

This chain joins TRBV20-1 and TRBJ2-3; 9 nucleotides agree with TRBD2. The length of the CDR3 is 17 residues. J lost 6 bases, V lost 3 bases, and 16 bases had no gene match. Germline assignment: CDR1 DFQATT and CDR2 SNEGSKA (reference sequence). DNA for the CDR3: TGCAGTGCTAGTGGGCCCCTGGTGCGGGGGGGGGAGGATACGCAGTATTTT. Its translation is CSASGPLVRGGEDTQYF.

The V call is TRBV27, the J call TRBJ2-1; 7 nucleotides line up with TRBD2. Looked up from germline, CDR1 is MNHEY and CDR2 is SMNVEV (reference sequence). This CDR3 is built from 15 residues. V lost 3 bases, J lost 6 bases, and 8 bases stayed unmatched. Here the CDR3 reads CASSLNGRWANEQFF. The CDR3 bases are TGTGCCAGCAGTTTGAACGGGAGGTGGGCCAATGAGCAGTTCTTC.

This clone was seen a handful of times. The rearrangement joins TRBV7-8 to TRBJ1-2; D call uncertain. With 4 bases removed from V and 3 bases from J, the gap between germline ends came to 12 bases. The CDR3 has 14 residues. Germline V lookup: CDR1 SGHVS, CDR2 FQNEAQ. In DNA, the CDR3 is TGTGCCAGCAGCTCCCTGACGCAGGACTATGGCTACACCTTC. Translation: CASSSLTQDYGYTF.

The chain joins TRBV4-1 to TRBJ1-5; D gene uncertain. CDR3 size: 17 residues. Trimming shortened V by 0 bases and J by 3 bases, and 15 bases separated the two germline ends. In germline, CDR1 is MGHRA, CDR2 YSYEKL. DNA for the CDR3: TGCGCCAGCAGCCAAGATCAGGTAGGAGGGTTCAATCAGCCCCAGCATTTT. It codes for CASSQDQVGGFNQPQHF.

For the CDR3, the DNA is TGTGCCAGCAGCTTCCTAGGTAGTGAGCAGTACTTC. As protein: CASSFLGSEQYF. The chain carries TRBV5-5 and TRBJ2-7; unclear D gene. There are 12 residues in the CDR3. Germline loops: CDR1 SGHKS, CDR2 YYEKEE (reference sequence). The V and J ends lost 2 bases and 7 bases respectively, with 10 bases between them.

The CDR3 protein is CASGLAGTGTYEQYF. The CDR3, as DNA: TGTGCTAGTGGTTTGGCGGGGACAGGGACCTACGAGCAGTACTTC. This sequence joins TRBV12-5 and TRBJ2-7; the match to TRBD1 covers 9 bases. CDR1 LGHNT and CDR2 FRNRAP come from the germline V gene. This CDR3 region has 15 residues. Trimming took 1 base from V and 2 from J; bases not matched to a gene: 3.

The chain carries TRBV3-1 (or the pseudogene TRBV3-2) and TRBJ1-6; a possible D gene is TRBD1 (5 bases). Trimming shortened V by 3 bases and J by 11 bases, and 8 bases separated the two germline ends. CDR3 size: 12 residues. Germline loops: CDR1 LGHDT, CDR2 YNNKEL (reference sequence). The CDR3 loop is CASSQGRAPLHF. As DNA, the CDR3 is TGTGCCAGCAGCCAGGGGCGCGCACCCCTCCACTTT.

Concerning this clone itself: Its ends do not fully match the called genes, so a read error is possible. V and J are TRBV29-1 and TRBJ2-7; 7 bases match TRBD1. This CDR3 region has 8 residues. CDR1 and CDR2 from the germline V gene are SQVTM and ANQGSEA. DNA for the CDR3: TGCAGCGTTGGAGGACAGGACTTC. It is translated as CSVGGQDF.

The gene calls are TRBV12-3 or TRBV12-4 and TRBJ2-3; no clear D gene. CDR3 length: 13 residues. V gave up 1 base and J gave up 2 bases, with 4 bases separating them. CDR3 amino acids: CASSLVNTDTQYF. The CDR3 region has the DNA TGTGCCAGCAGTTTAGTTAACACAGATACGCAGTATTTT.

V is TRBV12-5 and J is TRBJ1-3, with unresolved D. In germline, CDR1 is LGHNT, CDR2 FRNRAP. This CDR3 comprises 20 residues. The V end lost 2 bases, the J end lost 3 bases, and 26 bases lay between the germline ends. The CDR3 sequence: CASGLIVASATVEGGNTIYF. The CDR3 region has the DNA TGTGCTAGTGGTTTGATTGTGGCCTCTGCAACAGTAGAGGGTGGAAACACCATATATTTT.

This chain uses TRBV2 with TRBJ1-1; a weak D match, TRBD1 (5 bases). The CDR3 covers 13 residues. The germline V gene encodes CDR1 SNHLY and CDR2 FYNNEI. The V gene lost 8 bases and the J gene lost 6 bases, with 16 bases spanning the gap. The CDR3 DNA is TGTGCCAGCCCCGCGGGGGAGTCCGCTGAAGCTTTCTTT. This codes for CASPAGESAEAFF.

This clone was detected once. The chain has TRBV7-9 and TRBJ1-1; D remains unclear. Germline values: CDR1 SEHNR, CDR2 FQNEAQ (reference sequence). The CDR3 runs 16 residues. Trimming cost V 1 base and J 0 bases, with 12 bases left between them. The CDR3 DNA is TGTGCCAGCAGCTTAGTTTTCTACGGGTTGAACACTGAAGCTTTCTTT. Protein sequence: CASSLVFYGLNTEAFF.

The sample holds a few counts of this clone. V and J are TRBV27 and TRBJ1-4, with 9 positions matching TRBD1. Per germline, CDR1 MNHEY and CDR2 SMNVEV (reference sequence). This CDR3 spans 14 amino acids. The ends lost 3 bases at V and 8 bases at J; junction bases unmatched: 4. Here the CDR3 DNA reads TGTGCCAGCAGTTTGGGACAGGGTGGGGAAAAACTGTTTTTT. As protein: CASSLGQGGEKLFF.

The J gene is TRBJ1-4, the V gene TRBV19, with 8 positions matching TRBD1. V was clipped by 5 bases and J by 5 bases; unmatched bases: 7. The CDR3 loop spans 15 amino acids. The germline CDR1 and CDR2 sequences are LNHDA and SQIVND (reference sequence). The CDR3, as DNA: TGTGCCAGTAGTCCGCGCCGGACAGGGAATGAAAAACTGTTTTTT. Translated: CASSPRRTGNEKLFF.

This clone was seen a few times. The chain uses TRBV7-2 and TRBJ1-2; perhaps TRBD1 as D (5 bases). The CDR3 is 16 residues long. Germline V gene data show CDR1 as SGHTA and CDR2 as FQGNSA. Trimming took off 0 bases at V and 3 bases at J, with 14 bases between the two ends. The CDR3: CASSLAGGGFDYGYTF. In DNA, the CDR3 is TGTGCCAGCAGCTTAGCAGGCGGGGGATTCGACTATGGCTACACCTTC.

The rearrangement joins TRBV24-1 to TRBJ1-1, with D possibly matching TRBD1 (5 bases). CDR3 length: 15 amino acids. Germline V gives CDR1 KGHDR, CDR2 SFDVKD. Trimming removed 0 bases from V and 9 bases from J, with 16 bases in between. CDR3 residues: CATSDLNSIGAQAFF. The DNA for the CDR3 is TGTGCCACCAGTGATTTGAATTCTATAGGGGCCCAAGCTTTCTTT.

This clone was observed once. J is TRBJ2-2 and V is TRBV19; D is possibly TRBD1 (5 bases). The CDR3 is made up of 15 amino acids. The V and J ends lost 3 bases and 7 bases respectively, with 15 bases between them. Germline V gene lookup returns CDR1 LNHDA and CDR2 SQIVND (reference sequence). This CDR3 is CASSMRWGAGGELFF. The CDR3 DNA follows: TGTGCCAGTAGTATGAGGTGGGGCGCAGGCGGGGAGCTGTTTTTT.

The V gene is TRBV5-6, the J gene TRBJ1-2, with D tentatively TRBD1 (6 bases). V was trimmed by 4 bases and J by 1 base, leaving 20 bases between them. Germline lookup yields CDR1 SGHDT and CDR2 YYEEEE. The CDR3 sequence is 17 residues long. The CDR3 DNA follows: TGTGCCAGCAGCCGAGGGGGACACCTCTTAATTAACTATGGCTACACCTTC. This translates into CASSRGGHLLINYGYTF.

The chain employs TRBV5-4 and TRBJ2-5; D might be TRBD2 (5 bases). The germline V and J ends were trimmed by 0 bases and 5 bases, with 14 bases remaining between them. The V gene's germline CDR1 is SGHNT and CDR2 YYREEE (reference sequence). The CDR3 loop spans 15 amino acids. The CDR3 here is CASSLDGERKETQYF. The CDR3 region has the DNA TGTGCCAGCAGCTTGGATGGGGAGCGGAAGGAGACCCAGTACTTC.

The rearrangement uses TRBV5-4 and TRBJ2-1, with 8 bases that match TRBD2. After removal of 4 bases from V and 4 bases from J, the junction contained 10 bases not matched to a gene. The CDR3 length is 16 residues. The germline gives CDR1 SGHNT, CDR2 YYREEE (reference sequence). The CDR3 region is CASSDPRTSLYNEQFF. The CDR3 DNA follows: TGTGCCAGCAGCGACCCACGGACTAGCCTATACAATGAGCAGTTCTTC.